The entry below gives a single T cell receptor (beta chain) sequence along with its context. The data originate from a study of T cells in localized non-small cell lung cancer. The CDR3 covers 13 residues. V lost 8 bases, J lost 2 bases, and 11 bases lay in between. Germline assignment: CDR1 SNHLY and CDR2 FYNNEI. Produced via immunoSEQ multiplex PCR; TCRdb's table is partial and in-frame only. The data show tens of thousands of clones, around 80% seen once. This TCR was recovered from a man between 35 and 75 years old with stage II squamous cell lung carcinoma. V usage is TRBV2 and J usage is TRBJ2-3; D is unclear. This specimen consisted of PBMCs, obtained before any cancer treatment. DNA for the CDR3: TGTGCCAGCGGACGCGGAATCACAGATACGCAGTATTTT. The encoded protein is CASGRGITDTQYF.